This is a list of T cell receptor beta chains from one sample in a study of spatial heterogeneity in lung cancer. TCRdb re-called the 5' RACE reads through MiXCR, storing one row per CDR3 protein. The profile shows around 110,000 distinct CDR3 sequences, over 9% of them singletons. Source: PBMCs, taken at follow-up. The origin of the receptors is a male donor with early-stage non-small cell lung cancer. CDR3s include the opening cysteine and the closing phenylalanine or tryptophan. A D gene is named only where the DNA matches it firmly. Expanded clones get a size class; other rows say once, few or many, or leave the size out.

CDR3	DNA	V	J	D	size
CASSLVGYEQYF	TGTGCCAGCAGCTTGGTGGGCTACGAGCAGTACTTC	TRBV5-5	TRBJ2-7	.	many
CASRTNQLGRTEAFF	TGTGCCAGCAGGACGAACCAACTCGGTCGCACTGAAGCTTTCTTT	TRBV27	TRBJ1-1	.	few
CASMERGPHYEQYF	TGTGCCAGCATGGAGCGGGGGCCTCACTACGAGCAGTACTTC	TRBV2	TRBJ2-7	TRBD2	.
CASRLTLDDSNQPQHF	TGTGCCAGCAGATTAACCCTCGATGACAGCAATCAGCCCCAGCATTTT	TRBV27	TRBJ1-5	.	.
CSAKDGAKTDTQYF	TGCAGTGCGAAAGACGGGGCGAAGACAGATACGCAGTATTTT	TRBV20-1	TRBJ2-3	.	few
CASTVGGSNSPLHF	TGCGCCAGCACCGTAGGAGGATCCAATTCACCCCTCCACTTT	TRBV5-1	TRBJ1-6	.	.
CASRLYQYDFSGNTIYF	TGTGCAAGTCGCTTGTACCAGTACGATTTCTCTGGAAACACCATATATTTT	TRBV12-2	TRBJ1-3	.	.
CASSLASSKNEQFF	TGTGCCAGCAGCTTAGCCTCATCAAAGAATGAGCAGTTCTTC	TRBV7-9	TRBJ2-1	.	.
CASKIRINYNEQFF	TGTGCCAGTAAAATACGGATAAACTACAATGAGCAGTTCTTC	TRBV19	TRBJ2-1	.	few
CATAVTGTSNYGYTF	TGTGCCACGGCGGTCACCGGGACATCTAACTATGGCTACACCTTC	TRBV10-3	TRBJ1-2	.	once
CASSLAIGIGAYEQYF	TGTGCCAGCAGCTTAGCGATCGGAATAGGGGCCTACGAGCAGTACTTC	TRBV7-9	TRBJ2-7	.	.
CASREQGAPSPLHF	TGTGCCAGCAGGGAACAGGGGGCGCCTTCACCCCTCCACTTT	TRBV2	TRBJ1-6	TRBD1	.
CASSYGRDYREQYF	TGTGCCAGCAGCTACGGCCGGGACTATCGCGAGCAGTACTTC	TRBV7-8	TRBJ2-7	TRBD2	.
CASSYSLPDRTNNEQFF	TGTGCCAGCAGTTACTCCCTCCCGGACAGAACCAACAATGAGCAGTTCTTC	TRBV6-2/TRBV6-3	TRBJ2-1	.	many
CASSSGTALSYTF	TGTGCCAGCAGCTCCGGGACAGCCCTCAGCTACACCTTC	TRBV11-2	TRBJ1-2	TRBD1	many
CASSPESGTSTDTQYF	TGTGCCAGCAGTCCCGAGAGCGGAACTAGCACAGATACGCAGTATTTT	TRBV28	TRBJ2-3	.	few
CASSQRDSNEKLFF	TGCGCCAGCAGCCAACGCGACAGTAATGAAAAACTGTTTTTT	TRBV4-1	TRBJ1-4	.	.
CASSRGSDTGELFF	TGTGCCAGCAGCCGTGGGTCAGACACCGGGGAGCTGTTTTTT	TRBV7-2	TRBJ2-2	.	many
CAWSQYTEAFF	TGTGCCTGGAGTCAGTACACTGAAGCTTTCTTT	TRBV30	TRBJ1-1	.	many
CASSSWTAQETQYF	TGTGCCAGCAGCTCATGGACAGCACAAGAGACCCAGTACTTC	TRBV11-2	TRBJ2-5	.	few
CASSKVGQGHEQYF	TGTGCCAGCAGCAAAGTAGGACAGGGCCACGAGCAGTACTTC	TRBV21-1	TRBJ2-7	.	many
CASSKHRGTGNQPQHF	TGTGCCAGCAGTAAACACAGGGGTACGGGCAATCAGCCCCAGCATTTT	TRBV27	TRBJ1-5	TRBD1	.
CASSLAKGSGANVLTF	TGCGCCAGCAGCTTGGCGAAGGGCTCTGGGGCCAACGTCCTGACTTTC	TRBV5-1	TRBJ2-6	.	.
CASGNTEAFF	TGTGCCAGCGGCAACACTGAAGCTTTCTTT	TRBV3-1	TRBJ1-1	.	.
CASSHASGGAHGTGELFF	TGTGCCAGCAGTCATGCTAGCGGGGGGGCCCATGGCACCGGGGAGCTGTTTTTT	TRBV12-3/TRBV12-4	TRBJ2-2	TRBD2	few
CASSLTLSGEQYF	TGTGCCAGCAGTTTGACACTCAGCGGCGAGCAGTACTTC	TRBV6-6	TRBJ2-7	.	few
CASSRGQGSYEQYF	TGTGCCAGCAGCCGGGGACAAGGGTCCTACGAGCAGTACTTC	TRBV3-1	TRBJ2-7	.	many
CSARQGSTEAFF	TGCAGTGCTAGACAGGGGAGCACTGAAGCTTTCTTT	TRBV20-1	TRBJ1-1	.	.
CASSSPTGLGGYTF	TGTGCCAGCAGCTCACCGACAGGTCTAGGGGGCTACACCTTC	TRBV7-2	TRBJ1-2	.	many
CASSLRDEQYF	TGTGCCAGCAGCCTGAGAGACGAGCAGTACTTC	TRBV7-9	TRBJ2-7	.	.
CSVVPSVSRYEQFF	TGCAGCGTTGTTCCTAGCGTTAGCAGGTATGAGCAGTTCTTC	TRBV29-1	TRBJ2-1	.	many
CASSLTTGGSQPQHF	TGCGCCAGCAGCTTAACGACAGGAGGAAGTCAGCCCCAGCATTTT	TRBV5-1	TRBJ1-5	.	.
CASSLPSDRFGYTF	TGTGCCAGCAGTTTACCCTCCGACAGATTCGGCTACACCTTC	TRBV28	TRBJ1-2	.	.
CSVEVWNEQFF	TGCAGCGTTGAAGTCTGGAATGAGCAGTTCTTC	TRBV29-1	TRBJ2-1	.	many
CASGSGQGPQETQYF	TGTGCTAGTGGTTCCGGACAGGGACCACAAGAGACCCAGTACTTC	TRBV12-5	TRBJ2-5	TRBD1	many
CASSLRMGSSEQYF	TGTGCCAGCAGCTTGAGAATGGGGAGTTCCGAGCAGTACTTC	TRBV5-6	TRBJ2-7	.	.
CASSLGWGPYNEQFF	TGTGCCAGCAGCTTAGGGTGGGGGCCATACAATGAGCAGTTCTTC	TRBV7-2	TRBJ2-1	.	many
CASSQWYEKLFF	TGTGCCAGCAGCCAATGGTACGAAAAACTGTTTTTT	TRBV16	TRBJ1-4	.	many
CSVEGRGDTDTQYF	TGCAGCGTTGAAGGGCGGGGGGACACAGATACGCAGTATTTT	TRBV29-1	TRBJ2-3	TRBD2	many
CASSLGGTGGTEAFF	TGTGCCAGCAGTTTAGGAGGAACAGGGGGTACTGAAGCTTTCTTT	TRBV27	TRBJ1-1	TRBD1	few
CASSYRGWNTEAFF	TGTGCCAGCAGTTACCGGGGCTGGAACACTGAAGCTTTCTTT	TRBV6-5	TRBJ1-1	.	many
CAISDWGLQETQYF	TGTGCCATCAGTGATTGGGGCCTCCAAGAGACCCAGTACTTC	TRBV10-3	TRBJ2-5	.	.
CASSLESAGGHEQYF	TGTGCCAGCAGCTTAGAATCAGCGGGGGGGCACGAGCAGTACTTC	TRBV7-6	TRBJ2-7	TRBD2	few
CAGKLASKPNEQFF	TGTGCCGGGAAGCTAGCATCGAAACCCAATGAGCAGTTCTTC	TRBV2	TRBJ2-1	.	once
CASSLGTAFWGGYTF	TGTGCCAGCAGCTTAGGGACAGCCTTCTGGGGTGGCTACACCTTC	TRBV7-9	TRBJ1-2	.	.